These 12 T cell receptor beta chains were all obtained from the same sample, sequenced in a study of T cell repertoires in cytomegalovirus infection. For these TCRs, the target antigens are not known. Each CDR3 protein gets one entry after TCRdb re-called the reads with MiXCR. The data hold around 78,000 distinct CDR3 sequences, with roughly 37% observed a single time. Sequenced material: CD8+ T cells from cultured PBMCs, taken from culture after CMV antigen stimulation. The origin of the receptors is a human donor in good health (CMV status not recorded). Some clones in this sample may be carry-over from other donors' samples.

This chain connects TRBV19 to TRBJ2-1, with unresolved D. V shed 0 bases and J shed 3 bases, with 12 bases lying between them. Germline V gene data show CDR1 as LNHDA and CDR2 as SQIVND (reference sequence). This CDR3 contains 16 residues. CDR3 residues: CASSIDGSPLYNEQFF. The CDR3 nucleotides read TGTGCCAGTAGTATAGACGGGTCACCACTCTACAATGAGCAGTTCTTC.

This clonotype was found many times. The J gene is TRBJ2-3, the V gene TRBV7-9, with D unresolved. Trimming pared 2 bases from V and 3 bases from J, leaving 18 bases between. The CDR3 is made up of 17 amino acids. Germline CDR1 is SEHNR and CDR2 is FQNEAQ (reference sequence). The CDR3: CASSLKSQADGTDTQYF. CDR3 nucleotide sequence: TGTGCCAGCAGCTTAAAAAGCCAGGCCGACGGAACAGATACGCAGTATTTT.

In its sample, this clonotype is medium-sized (0.01 to 0.1%). The chain couples TRBV12-3 or TRBV12-4 to TRBJ2-7; a weak D match, TRBD1 (7 bases). Trimming took 5 bases from V and 3 from J, leaving 17 bases between them. This CDR3 comprises 15 residues. CDR3 sequence: CASSPRGDSLYEQYF. The CDR3 bases are TGTGCCAGCAGTCCCAGGGGGGACAGCCTCTACGAGCAGTACTTC.

This chain connects TRBV7-6 to TRBJ2-1; 8 bases are shared with TRBD2. With 5 bases clipped from V and 5 bases from J, the junction kept 5 bases outside the gene matches. The CDR3 has 14 residues. Looked up from germline, CDR1 is SGHVS and CDR2 is FNYEAQ. The CDR3 DNA sequence: TGTGCCAGCAGCCGACGGGGGGGGGACAATGAGCAGTTCTTC. Its protein product is CASSRRGGDNEQFF.

The V and J genes are TRBV7-9 and TRBJ2-7, with 8 bases that match TRBD1. V shed 5 bases, J shed 0 bases, and the junction held 12 bases outside the gene matches. CDR3 length: 17 residues. Germline CDR1 is SEHNR and CDR2 is FQNEAQ (reference sequence). In nucleotides, the CDR3 is TGTGCCAGCAGCCCAACTGACAGGGGCTATAGCTCCTACGAGCAGTACTTC. This encodes CASSPTDRGYSSYEQYF.

The chain carries TRBV20-1 and TRBJ2-1, with 8 bases fitting TRBD2. The CDR3 has 15 residues. Germline V lookup: CDR1 DFQATT, CDR2 SNEGSKA (reference sequence). J was trimmed by 1 base and V by 2 bases; bases with no gene match: 4. CDR3 coding DNA: TGCAGTGCTAGAAACGGGGGGGCTTCCTACAATGAGCAGTTCTTC. Translated: CSARNGGASYNEQFF.

J is TRBJ2-1 and V is TRBV11-3; tentatively, D is TRBD1 (5 bases). Deletions cut 5 bases from V and 7 bases from J, with 12 bases between. Per germline, CDR1 SGHNT and CDR2 YENEEA. This CDR3 is built from 13 residues. In DNA, the CDR3 is TGTGCCAGCAGCCCCCCGGCAGGGAATGAGCAGTTCTTC. This sequence encodes CASSPPAGNEQFF.

This clonotype has only a few counts. The chain links TRBV18 to TRBJ2-3, with 9 bases fitting TRBD1. Germline CDR1 KGHSH, CDR2 LQKENI. The CDR3 is 14 residues long. Unmatched junction bases numbered 5, after V lost 6 bases and J lost 4 bases. The CDR3 region has the DNA TGTGCCAGCTCTCGACAGGGGGAAGCAGATACGCAGTATTTT. Translated: CASSRQGEADTQYF.

The J gene is TRBJ1-1, the V gene TRBV27; weak D call: TRBD1 (5 bases). Trimming stripped 6 bases from V and 2 bases from J, with 13 bases between. This CDR3 is 14 amino acids long. The germline V gene encodes CDR1 MNHEY and CDR2 SMNVEV (reference sequence). The CDR3 reads CASRQQATNTEAFF. The CDR3 nucleotides are TGTGCCAGCAGGCAACAGGCTACAAACACTGAAGCTTTCTTT.

V and J are TRBV27 and TRBJ2-1; 10 nucleotides match TRBD2. CDR3 length equals 19 residues. In germline, CDR1 is MNHEY, CDR2 SMNVEV (reference sequence). J was trimmed by 0 bases and V by 3 bases; bases with no gene match: 11. The CDR3 nucleotides read TGTGCCAGCAGTTTTGGCCTAGCGGGGGCTACGCGCTCCTACAATGAGCAGTTCTTC. It encodes CASSFGLAGATRSYNEQFF.

The chain is built from TRBV3-1 and TRBJ2-7, with TRBD2 identical over 13 bases. The CDR3 extends over 16 amino acids. Germline values: CDR1 LGHDT, CDR2 YNNKEL (reference sequence). V dropped 1 base and J dropped 3; count of bases not matched to a gene: 3. The CDR3 region has the DNA TGTGCCAGCAGCCAAGGACTAGCGGGGGGATACTACGAGCAGTACTTC. It codes for CASSQGLAGGYYEQYF.

With regard to this clonotype: A read error may produce the germline difference seen at one junction end. The chain combines TRBV12-3 or TRBV12-4 with TRBJ2-5, with D unresolved. The CDR3 contains 14 residues. CDR3: CTSSFRSRQETQYF. In DNA, the CDR3 is TGTACCAGCAGTTTTCGCTCCCGACAAGAGACCCAGTACTTC.